This TCR beta chain was found in a study of pediatric ulcerative colitis. Study-wide context: Several patients showed pancolitis and two showed left-sided colitis.

This clone was detected once. The antigen is not known. The rectum was sampled with one to two pinch biopsies at colonoscopy. Study results and caveats: All ulcerative colitis patients, but no controls, carried a couple of rectal clonotypes.

Sequencing depth was up to 500,000 reads per sample. Produced via immunoSEQ multiplex PCR; TCRdb's table is partial and in-frame only. The sample has 30,000 to 45,000 clones; roughly 72% are singletons. This TCR was sampled from a boy between 10 and 17 years old with moderate ulcerative colitis. The sample comprised gut tissue.

CDR3 coding DNA: TGCAGCGTTGAACCCTCTGGGGATGAAAAACTGTTTTTT. Its protein is CSVEPSGDEKLFF. V gene TRBV29-1 combines with J gene TRBJ1-4; the D is unclear. Per the germline V gene, CDR1 is SQVTM and CDR2 is ANQGSEA. The V and J ends lost 2 bases and 6 bases respectively, with 10 bases between them. The CDR3 totals 13 residues.